A single sample is the source of the 7 T cell receptor beta chains below, sequenced in a study of blood T cell repertoires in COVID-19. The data were produced by immunoSEQ multiplex PCR, yet TCRdb's version contains in-frame clones alone and is incomplete. The data show roughly 190,000 clones, 75% to 85% seen once. Input material: PBMCs or T cells enriched from blood (not recorded which). These receptors all stem from a woman between 50 and 59 years old with acute COVID-19.

This chain links TRBV19 with TRBJ1-5; D remains unclear. Trimming took 6 bases from V and 6 from J, leaving 24 bases between them. In germline, CDR1 is LNHDA, CDR2 SQIVND (reference sequence). There are 17 residues in the CDR3. CDR3 residues: CASSELRVSGRAQPQHF. The CDR3 DNA is TGTGCCAGTAGCGAATTGAGGGTCTCGGGTCGGGCTCAGCCCCAGCATTTT.

This clone was seen a few times. The rearrangement links TRBV3-1 (or the pseudogene TRBV3-2) to TRBJ2-7, with D perhaps matching TRBD2 (7 bases). The germline CDR1 and CDR2 sequences are LGHDT and YNNKEL (reference sequence). This CDR3 contains 13 residues. V was clipped by 3 bases and J by 7 bases, with 13 bases between them. This CDR3 reads CASSQAGAREQYV. The CDR3 nucleotides read TGTGCCAGCAGCCAGGCGGGGGCCCGGGAGCAGTACGTC.

A few counts support this clone. The chain has TRBV18 and TRBJ1-4; D might be TRBD1 (6 bases). The CDR3 spans 14 residues. Germline CDR1 reads KGHSH; CDR2 reads LQKENI. V lost 5 bases, J lost 8 bases, and 15 bases lay in between. The chain's CDR3 is CASSLDRSLEKLFF. DNA for the CDR3: TGTGCCAGCTCATTGGACAGATCTCTGGAAAAACTGTTTTTT.

The J gene is TRBJ2-1, the V gene TRBV18, with TRBD2 matching over 9 bases. V was clipped by 6 bases and J by 6 bases; unmatched bases: 9. The CDR3 length is 15 residues. The germline gives CDR1 KGHSH, CDR2 LQKENI. CDR3 bases: TGTGCCAGCTCGCTCGGACTAGCGACGACCAATGAGCAGTTCTTC. This encodes CASSLGLATTNEQFF.

The rearrangement joins TRBV18 to TRBJ2-5, with D unclear. V lost 3 bases, J lost 4 bases, and 12 bases lay in between. CDR3 size: 14 residues. CDR1 KGHSH and CDR2 LQKENI come from the germline V gene. Here the CDR3 reads CASSPPSTGETQYF. The DNA for the CDR3 is TGTGCCAGCTCACCCCCGTCGACTGGAGAGACCCAGTACTTC.

The J gene is TRBJ1-2, the V gene TRBV7-3; D uncertain. Germline lookup yields CDR1 SGHTA and CDR2 FQGTGA. Trimming cost V 1 base and J 2 bases, with 5 bases left between them. The CDR3 covers 13 residues. The CDR3 coding sequence is TGTGCCAGCAGCTTAAATAAAAACTATGGCTACACCTTC. Protein: CASSLNKNYGYTF.

CDR3 protein: CASRSGTGGYTF. In DNA, the CDR3 is TGTGCCAGCAGGTCCGGGACAGGTGGCTACACCTTC. V gene TRBV6-5 combines with J gene TRBJ1-2, with TRBD1 identical over 8 bases. In germline, CDR1 is MNHEY, CDR2 SVGAGI. This CDR3 spans 12 amino acids. The trim removed 6 bases at V and 7 bases at J, leaving 4 bases unmatched.